Listed below are T cell receptor beta chains from one sample, sequenced in a study of blood T cell repertoires in COVID-19. This table comes from immunoSEQ multiplex PCR, and its TCRdb copy is limited to in-frame clones, with some not included. The repertoire includes 250,000 or so clones, about nine tenths of them detected once, and approximately 2.6% sits in the top ten. The sample taken for sequencing was PBMCs or T cells enriched from blood (not recorded which). The receptors stem from a woman between 18 and 29 years old who had recovered from COVID-19. Each CDR3 is given with its conserved first and last residue. Each record gives: V gene, J gene, CDR3 protein.

V gene: TRBV4-1
J gene: TRBJ1-3
CDR3 protein: CASSRDRGNTIYF

V gene: TRBV7-2
J gene: TRBJ1-5
CDR3 protein: CASSLDSPQGLPQHF

V gene: TRBV3-1/TRBV3-2
J gene: TRBJ2-5
CDR3 protein: CASSPLISGGRETQYF

V gene: TRBV9
J gene: TRBJ2-5
CDR3 protein: CASSVAGSQETQYF

V gene: TRBV3-1/TRBV3-2
J gene: TRBJ2-3
CDR3 protein: CASSQLTGGGGDTQYF

V gene: TRBV28
J gene: TRBJ1-1
CDR3 protein: CASRTGEAFF

V gene: TRBV4-2
J gene: TRBJ2-5
CDR3 protein: CASSQSGVAGDQETQYF

V gene: TRBV3-1/TRBV3-2
J gene: TRBJ2-2
CDR3 protein: CASSQAIAANTGELFF

V gene: TRBV9
J gene: TRBJ1-1
CDR3 protein: CASTRDSMNTEAFF

V gene: TRBV2
J gene: TRBJ1-5
CDR3 protein: CASRLQGYQPQHF

V gene: TRBV4-3
J gene: TRBJ1-2
CDR3 protein: CASSLEGAGYGYTF

V gene: TRBV4-1
J gene: TRBJ2-3
CDR3 protein: CASSRLAGGSITDTQYF

V gene: TRBV28
J gene: TRBJ2-3
CDR3 protein: CASSARLAESTDTQYF